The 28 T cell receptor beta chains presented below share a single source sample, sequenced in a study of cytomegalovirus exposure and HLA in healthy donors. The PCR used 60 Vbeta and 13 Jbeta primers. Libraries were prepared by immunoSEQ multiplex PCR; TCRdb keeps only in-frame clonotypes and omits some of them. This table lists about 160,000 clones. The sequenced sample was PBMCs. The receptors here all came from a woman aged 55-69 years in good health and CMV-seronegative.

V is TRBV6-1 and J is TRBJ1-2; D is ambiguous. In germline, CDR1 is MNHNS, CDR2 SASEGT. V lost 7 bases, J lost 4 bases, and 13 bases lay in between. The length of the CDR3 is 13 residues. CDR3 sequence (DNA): TGTGCCAGCATTCATACGGGGTCCTATGGCTACACCTTC. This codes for CASIHTGSYGYTF.

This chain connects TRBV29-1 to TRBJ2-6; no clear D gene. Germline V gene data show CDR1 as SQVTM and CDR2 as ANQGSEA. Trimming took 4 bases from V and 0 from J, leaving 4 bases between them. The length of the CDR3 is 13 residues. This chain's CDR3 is CSVGSSGANVLTF. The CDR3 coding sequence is TGCAGCGTTGGGAGCTCTGGGGCCAACGTCCTGACTTTC.

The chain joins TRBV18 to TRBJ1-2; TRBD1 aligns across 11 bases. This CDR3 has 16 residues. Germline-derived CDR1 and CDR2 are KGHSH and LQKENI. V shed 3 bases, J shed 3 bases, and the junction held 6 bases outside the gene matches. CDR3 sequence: CASSPAGQGAYYGYTF. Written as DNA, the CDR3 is TGTGCCAGCTCACCGGCCGGACAGGGGGCCTACTATGGCTACACCTTC.

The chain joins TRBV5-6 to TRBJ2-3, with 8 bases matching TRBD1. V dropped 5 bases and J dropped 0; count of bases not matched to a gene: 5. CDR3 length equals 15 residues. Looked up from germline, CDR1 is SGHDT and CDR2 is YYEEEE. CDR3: CASSGQGASTDTQYF. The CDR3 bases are TGTGCCAGCAGTGGACAGGGCGCTAGCACAGATACGCAGTATTTT.

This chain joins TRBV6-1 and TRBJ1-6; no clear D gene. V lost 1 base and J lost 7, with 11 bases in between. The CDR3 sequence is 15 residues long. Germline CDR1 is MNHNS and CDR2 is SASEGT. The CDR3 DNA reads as TGTGCCAGCAGTGAAGTTTTGACTTTAAATTCACCCCTCCACTTT. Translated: CASSEVLTLNSPLHF.

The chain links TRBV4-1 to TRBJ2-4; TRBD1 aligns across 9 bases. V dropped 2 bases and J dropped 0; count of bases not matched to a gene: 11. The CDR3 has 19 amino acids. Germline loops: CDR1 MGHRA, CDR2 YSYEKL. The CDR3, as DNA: TGCGCCAGCAGCCAAACGGGACAGGGAGGGTTAGCAGCCAAAAACATTCAGTACTTC. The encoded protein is CASSQTGQGGLAAKNIQYF.

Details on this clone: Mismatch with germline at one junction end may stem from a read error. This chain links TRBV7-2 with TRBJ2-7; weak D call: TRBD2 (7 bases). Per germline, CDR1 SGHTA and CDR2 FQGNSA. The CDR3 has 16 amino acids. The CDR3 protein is CANSLGGGADFYEQYF. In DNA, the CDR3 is TGTGCCAACAGCTTAGGAGGGGGGGCAGACTTCTACGAGCAGTACTTC.

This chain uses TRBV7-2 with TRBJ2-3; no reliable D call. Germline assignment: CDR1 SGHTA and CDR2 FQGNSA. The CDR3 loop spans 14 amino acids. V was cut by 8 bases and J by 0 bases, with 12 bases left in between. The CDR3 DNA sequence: TGTGCCAGCGGTCTTGGCCTCAGCACAGATACGCAGTATTTT. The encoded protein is CASGLGLSTDTQYF.

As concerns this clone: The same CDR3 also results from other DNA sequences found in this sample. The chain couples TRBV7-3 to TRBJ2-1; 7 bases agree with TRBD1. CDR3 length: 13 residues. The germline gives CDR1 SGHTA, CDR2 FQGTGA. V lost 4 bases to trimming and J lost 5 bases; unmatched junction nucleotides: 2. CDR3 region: CASSSGQNNEQFF. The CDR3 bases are TGTGCCAGCAGCTCGGGACAGAACAATGAGCAGTTCTTC.

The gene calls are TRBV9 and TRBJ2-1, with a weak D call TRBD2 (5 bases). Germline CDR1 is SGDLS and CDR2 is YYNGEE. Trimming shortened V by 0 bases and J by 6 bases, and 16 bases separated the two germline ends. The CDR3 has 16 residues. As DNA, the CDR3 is TGTGCCAGCAGCGTAGGCGGCACCAAGGGAGTCAATGAGCAGTTCTTC. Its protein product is CASSVGGTKGVNEQFF.

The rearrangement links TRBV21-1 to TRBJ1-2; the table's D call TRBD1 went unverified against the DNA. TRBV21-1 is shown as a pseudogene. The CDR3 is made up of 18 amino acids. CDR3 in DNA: TGTGCCAGCAGCAGTCGGCGGCGTGCCGAGACAGAAAACTATGGCTACACCTTC. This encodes CASSSRRRAETENYGYTF.

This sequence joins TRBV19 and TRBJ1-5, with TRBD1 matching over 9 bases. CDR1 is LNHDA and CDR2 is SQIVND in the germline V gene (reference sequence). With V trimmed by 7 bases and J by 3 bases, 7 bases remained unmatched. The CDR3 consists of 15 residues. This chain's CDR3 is CASNLGQGFNQPQHF. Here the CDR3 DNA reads TGTGCCAGTAATCTGGGACAGGGCTTCAATCAGCCCCAGCATTTT. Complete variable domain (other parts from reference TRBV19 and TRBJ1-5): DGGITQSPKYLFRKEGQNVTLSCEQNLNHDAMYWYRQDPGQGLRLIYYSQIVNDFQKGDIAEGYSVSREKKESFPLTVTSAQKNPTAFYLCASNLGQGFNQPQHFGDGTRLSIL.

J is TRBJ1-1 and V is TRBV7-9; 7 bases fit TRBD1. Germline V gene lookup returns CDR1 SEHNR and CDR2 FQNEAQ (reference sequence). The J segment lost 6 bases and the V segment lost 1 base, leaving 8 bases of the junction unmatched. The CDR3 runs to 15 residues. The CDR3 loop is CASSLVSGGRSEAFF. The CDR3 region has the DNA TGTGCCAGCAGCTTAGTGTCAGGGGGTAGATCTGAAGCTTTCTTT.

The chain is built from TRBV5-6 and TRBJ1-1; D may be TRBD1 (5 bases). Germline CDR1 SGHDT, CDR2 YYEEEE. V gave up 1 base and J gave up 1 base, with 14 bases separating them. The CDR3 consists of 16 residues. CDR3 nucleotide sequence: TGTGCCAGCAGCTTGCGTGGTTGGGGGGAGAACACTGAAGCTTTCTTT. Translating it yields CASSLRGWGENTEAFF.

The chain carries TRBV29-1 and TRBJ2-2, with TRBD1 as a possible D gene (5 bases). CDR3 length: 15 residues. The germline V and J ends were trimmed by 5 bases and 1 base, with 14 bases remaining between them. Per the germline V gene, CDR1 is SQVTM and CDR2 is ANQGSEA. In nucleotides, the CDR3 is TGCAGCGTTCCGTCGACAGCCGAGAACACCGGGGAGCTGTTTTTT. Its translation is CSVPSTAENTGELFF.

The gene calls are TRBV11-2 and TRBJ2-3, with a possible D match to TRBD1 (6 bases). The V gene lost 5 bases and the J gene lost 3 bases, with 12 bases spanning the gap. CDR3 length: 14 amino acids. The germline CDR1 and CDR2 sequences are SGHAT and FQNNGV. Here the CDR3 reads CASSGDRPTDTQYF. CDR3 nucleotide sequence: TGTGCCAGCAGCGGAGACAGGCCTACAGATACGCAGTATTTT.

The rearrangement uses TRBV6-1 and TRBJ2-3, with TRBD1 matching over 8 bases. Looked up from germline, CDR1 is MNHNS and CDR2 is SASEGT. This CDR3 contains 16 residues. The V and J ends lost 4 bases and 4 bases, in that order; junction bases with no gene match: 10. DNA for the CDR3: TGTGCCAGCAGTGGGGGCTGGACAGGGATCGCAGATACGCAGTATTTT. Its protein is CASSGGWTGIADTQYF.

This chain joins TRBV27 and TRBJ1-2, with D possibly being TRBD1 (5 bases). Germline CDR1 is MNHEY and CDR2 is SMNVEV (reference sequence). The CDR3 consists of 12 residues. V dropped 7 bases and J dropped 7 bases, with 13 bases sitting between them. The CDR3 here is CASKGGTRGYTF. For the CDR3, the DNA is TGTGCCAGCAAGGGCGGGACGCGTGGCTACACCTTC.

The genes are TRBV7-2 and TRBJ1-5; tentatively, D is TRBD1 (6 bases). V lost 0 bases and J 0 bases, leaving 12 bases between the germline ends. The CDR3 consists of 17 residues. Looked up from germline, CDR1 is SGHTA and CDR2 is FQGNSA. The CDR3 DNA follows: TGTGCCAGCAGCTTAGCGCAGGGGTGGTCTAGCAATCAGCCCCAGCATTTT. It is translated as CASSLAQGWSSNQPQHF.

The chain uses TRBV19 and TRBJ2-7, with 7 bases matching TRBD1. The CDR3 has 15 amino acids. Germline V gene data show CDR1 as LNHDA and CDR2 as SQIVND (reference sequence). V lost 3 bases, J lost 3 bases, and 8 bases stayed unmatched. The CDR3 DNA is TGTGCCAGTAGTATGGTTTCGACAGGGAGCTACGAGCAGTACTTC. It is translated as CASSMVSTGSYEQYF.

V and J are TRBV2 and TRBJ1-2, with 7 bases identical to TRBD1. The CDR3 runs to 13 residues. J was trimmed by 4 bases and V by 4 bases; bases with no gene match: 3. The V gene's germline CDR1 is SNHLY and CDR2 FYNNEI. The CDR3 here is CASSAGQVYGYTF. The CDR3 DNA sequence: TGTGCCAGCAGTGCTGGACAGGTCTATGGCTACACCTTC.

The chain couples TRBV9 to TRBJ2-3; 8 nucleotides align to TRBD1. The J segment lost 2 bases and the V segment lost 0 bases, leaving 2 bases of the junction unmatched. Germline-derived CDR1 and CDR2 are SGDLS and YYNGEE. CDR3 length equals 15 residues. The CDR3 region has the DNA TGTGCCAGCAGCGTAGGGACAGGGACCACAGATACGCAGTATTTT. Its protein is CASSVGTGTTDTQYF.

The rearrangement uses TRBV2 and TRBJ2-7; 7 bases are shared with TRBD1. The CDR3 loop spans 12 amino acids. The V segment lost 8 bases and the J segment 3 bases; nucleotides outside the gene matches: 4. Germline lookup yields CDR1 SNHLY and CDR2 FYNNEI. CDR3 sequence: CASGRQGYEQYF. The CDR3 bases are TGTGCCAGCGGTCGACAGGGCTACGAGCAGTACTTC. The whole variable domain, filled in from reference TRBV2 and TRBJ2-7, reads EPEVTQTPSHQVTQMGQEVILRCVPISNHLYFYWYRQILGQKVEFLVSFYNNEISEKSEIFDDQFSVERPDGSNFTLKIRSTKLEDSAMYFCASGRQGYEQYFGPGTRLTVT.

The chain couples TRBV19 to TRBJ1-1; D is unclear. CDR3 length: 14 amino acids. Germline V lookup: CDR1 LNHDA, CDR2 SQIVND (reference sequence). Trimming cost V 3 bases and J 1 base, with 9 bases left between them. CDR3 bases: TGTGCCAGTAGTATCCCCCCAGAGAACACTGAAGCTTTCTTT. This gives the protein CASSIPPENTEAFF.

The CDR3, as DNA: TGTGCCAGCAGGGCCGTGGACAGTAACACTGAAGCTTTCTTT. Protein: CASRAVDSNTEAFF. This sequence joins TRBV6-1 and TRBJ1-1; the D gene is possibly TRBD1 (6 bases). The V end was cut by 6 bases, the J end by 2 bases, with 13 bases between. The CDR3 is made up of 14 amino acids. The germline CDR1 and CDR2 sequences are MNHNS and SASEGT.

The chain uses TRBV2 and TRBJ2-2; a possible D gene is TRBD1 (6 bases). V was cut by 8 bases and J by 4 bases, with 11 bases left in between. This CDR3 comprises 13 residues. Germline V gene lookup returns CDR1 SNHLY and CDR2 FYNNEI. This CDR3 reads CASEGQRTGELFF. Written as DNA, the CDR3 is TGTGCCAGCGAAGGACAGCGCACCGGGGAGCTGTTTTTT.

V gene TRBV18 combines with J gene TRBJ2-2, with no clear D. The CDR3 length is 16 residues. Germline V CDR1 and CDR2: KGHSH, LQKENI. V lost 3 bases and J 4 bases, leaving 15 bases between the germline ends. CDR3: CASSPVAGLFTGELFF. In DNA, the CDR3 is TGTGCCAGCTCACCGGTAGCCGGGTTGTTCACCGGGGAGCTGTTTTTT. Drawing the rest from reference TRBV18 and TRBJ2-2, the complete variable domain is NAGVMQNPRHLVRRRGQEARLRCSPMKGHSHVYWYRQLPEEGLKFMVYLQKENIIDESGMPKERFSAEFPKEGPSILRIQQVVRGDSAAYFCASSPVAGLFTGELFFGEGSRLTVL.

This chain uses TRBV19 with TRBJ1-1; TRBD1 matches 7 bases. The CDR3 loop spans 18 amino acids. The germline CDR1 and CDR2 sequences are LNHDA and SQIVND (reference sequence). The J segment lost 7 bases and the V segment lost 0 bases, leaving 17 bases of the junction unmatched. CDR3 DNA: TGTGCCAGTAGTATAGACCTGACAGGGAGGTTCCTCCCGGGTGAAGCTTTCTTT. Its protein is CASSIDLTGRFLPGEAFF.